This entry lists 32 T cell receptor beta chains sequenced from one sample in a study of shared clonotypes between healthy human individuals. Data came from immunoSEQ multiplex PCR; TCRdb stores just in-frame clones and leaves some out. This sample has about 2.4 million clones; approximately 93% occur once, and the top ten carry approximately 0.37%. Sequenced sample: naive CD4+ T cells from PBMCs. Subset specified: CD45RA+ positively selected. The receptors derive from a man between 18 and 29 years old in good health. Some clones in this sample may be carry-over from other donors' samples.

The chain couples TRBV5-8 to TRBJ2-1; 10 nucleotides match TRBD1. This CDR3 is built from 15 residues. V lost 2 bases to trimming and J lost 9 bases; unmatched junction nucleotides: 8. The germline V gene encodes CDR1 SGHTS and CDR2 YDEGEE. CDR3: CASSLSPGQGFEQFF. The CDR3 DNA follows: TGTGCCAGCAGCTTATCACCGGGACAGGGGTTTGAGCAGTTCTTC.

The chain has TRBV6-1 and TRBJ2-7, with TRBD2 identical over 8 bases. Germline lookup yields CDR1 MNHNS and CDR2 SASEGT. Losses at the gene ends were 3 bases for V and 3 bases for J; bases not matched to a gene: 10. The CDR3 contains 16 residues. CDR3 nucleotides: TGTGCCAGCAGTGATGGCGCACTAGCGGAGAACTACGAGCAGTACTTC. Amino acid sequence: CASSDGALAENYEQYF.

This rearrangement joins TRBV6-5 to TRBJ2-1; D is perhaps TRBD2 (5 bases). This CDR3 region has 14 residues. V was pared by 8 bases and J by 2 bases, with 13 bases between. The germline V gene has CDR1 MNHEY and CDR2 SVGAGI. CDR3 loop: CASAEGVAYNEQFF. In nucleotides, the CDR3 is TGTGCCAGCGCTGAGGGAGTCGCCTACAATGAGCAGTTCTTC.

The V and J genes are TRBV4-2 and TRBJ2-3, with 7 positions matching TRBD2. V shed 1 base and J 6 bases; nucleotides not matched to a gene: 4. Germline CDR1 reads LGHNA; CDR2 reads YNFKEQ. The CDR3 runs 14 residues. CDR3 protein: CASSQGTRLDTQYF. In DNA, the CDR3 is TGTGCCAGCAGCCAAGGGACTAGGCTCGATACGCAGTATTTT.

The chain employs TRBV28 and TRBJ2-5; 7 bases map to TRBD2. The CDR3 is 12 residues long. CDR1 is MDHEN, CDR2 SYDVKM, per germline. V shed 3 bases and J 12 bases; nucleotides not matched to a gene: 7. CDR3 sequence (DNA): TGTGCCAGCAGTTTGGCAGCGGGGCTTAAGTACTTC. Protein sequence: CASSLAAGLKYF. Together with reference TRBV28 and TRBJ2-5, the CDR3 gives the full variable domain: DVKVTQSSRYLVKRTGEKVFLECVQDMDHENMFWYRQDPGLGLRLIYFSYDVKMKEKGDIPEGYSVSREKKERFSLILESASTNQTSMYLCASSLAAGLKYFGPGTRLLVL.

With regard to this clone: Other DNA variants within this sample encode the same CDR3. The V gene is TRBV5-1, the J gene TRBJ2-7, with TRBD1 identical over 9 bases. CDR3 length: 13 amino acids. V shed 3 bases and J 7 bases; nucleotides not matched to a gene: 5. From germline, CDR1 is SGHRS and CDR2 YFSETQ. The chain's CDR3 is CASSSTGGREQYF. CDR3 sequence (DNA): TGCGCCAGCAGCTCTACAGGGGGCAGGGAGCAGTACTTC.

Details on this clone: At the DNA level, this CDR3 is encoded by other sequences in the same sample as well. The chain uses TRBV14 and TRBJ2-7; D is ambiguous. Per germline, CDR1 SGHDN and CDR2 FVKESK. The ends were cut back, 2 bases at V and 1 base at J, with 0 bases in the middle. The CDR3 runs to 11 residues. CDR3 nucleotides: TGTGCCAGCAGCCAATCCTACGAGCAGTACTTC. This codes for CASSQSYEQYF.

The chain carries TRBV2 and TRBJ2-7; 9 nucleotides align to TRBD1. Germline V CDR1 and CDR2: SNHLY, FYNNEI. The CDR3 loop spans 13 amino acids. V lost 7 bases, J lost 5 bases, and 6 bases stayed unmatched. The CDR3 sequence: CASKGTGRNEQYF. The CDR3 DNA reads TGTGCCAGCAAAGGGACAGGGCGAAACGAGCAGTACTTC.

This chain joins TRBV28 and TRBJ1-1, with 8 bases fitting TRBD1. The CDR3 loop spans 15 amino acids. CDR1 MDHEN and CDR2 SYDVKM come from the germline V gene. Losses at the gene ends were 5 bases for V and 5 bases for J; bases not matched to a gene: 10. The CDR3: CASSTAGQGRTEAFF. The CDR3, as DNA: TGTGCCAGCAGTACCGCCGGACAGGGAAGAACTGAAGCTTTCTTT.

The chain is built from TRBV2 and TRBJ1-4; 7 bases match TRBD1. The CDR3 extends over 14 amino acids. V shed 7 bases, J shed 6 bases, and the junction held 8 bases outside the gene matches. The germline V gene has CDR1 SNHLY and CDR2 FYNNEI. The CDR3 DNA reads as TGTGCCAGCAACGATAGGGGGCCGGATGAAAAACTGTTTTTT. Its protein is CASNDRGPDEKLFF.

V gene TRBV6-5 combines with J gene TRBJ2-7, with TRBD2 as a possible D gene (7 bases). The CDR3 has 13 amino acids. CDR1 is MNHEY, CDR2 SVGAGI, per germline. V was pared by 5 bases and J by 4 bases, with 12 bases between. The CDR3 nucleotides read TGTGCCAGCAGTAGGGAGGGGGGATACGAGCAGTACTTC. Amino acid sequence: CASSREGGYEQYF.

V gene TRBV5-5 combines with J gene TRBJ2-7; D possibly uses TRBD1 or TRBD2 (6 bases each). Germline V gives CDR1 SGHKS, CDR2 YYEKEE (reference sequence). This CDR3 has 15 amino acids. V dropped 0 bases and J dropped 6 bases, with 16 bases sitting between them. CDR3: CASSLASGARGEQYF. CDR3 nucleotide sequence: TGTGCCAGCAGCTTGGCATCGGGGGCTCGGGGCGAGCAGTACTTC.

The rearrangement uses TRBV18 and TRBJ2-7, with D maybe TRBD1 (6 bases). The CDR3 runs to 17 residues. Germline V lookup: CDR1 KGHSH, CDR2 LQKENI. V was clipped by 0 bases and J by 0 bases, with 15 bases between them. CDR3 sequence: CASSPPSRRGLSYEQYF. The CDR3 coding sequence is TGTGCCAGCTCACCACCATCCCGCAGGGGCCTCTCCTACGAGCAGTACTTC. Full variable domain (missing parts from reference TRBV18 and TRBJ2-7): NAGVMQNPRHLVRRRGQEARLRCSPMKGHSHVYWYRQLPEEGLKFMVYLQKENIIDESGMPKERFSAEFPKEGPSILRIQQVVRGDSAAYFCASSPPSRRGLSYEQYFGPGTRLTVT.

The chain combines TRBV29-1 with TRBJ1-1; D is possibly TRBD1 (6 bases). V dropped 7 bases and J dropped 10 bases, with 13 bases sitting between them. CDR1 and CDR2 (germline): SQVTM, ANQGSEA. The CDR3 consists of 10 residues. Written as DNA, the CDR3 is TGCAGCGGGGAACAGGGCTCAGCTTTCTTT. This gives the protein CSGEQGSAFF.

V gene TRBV21-1 combines with J gene TRBJ1-4; TRBD1, as called in the table, went unchecked against the DNA. TRBV21-1 is a recognized pseudogene. The CDR3 length is 16 residues. The CDR3 is CASSSRGTGLQGKLFF. The DNA of the CDR3 is TGTGCCAGCAGCTCGCGTGGGACAGGGCTGCAGGGAAAACTGTTTTTT.

For this clone: Other DNA variants within this sample encode the same CDR3. This chain connects TRBV9 to TRBJ2-2; 9 nucleotides agree with TRBD1. The CDR3 length is 15 residues. After removal of 0 bases from V and 5 bases from J, the junction contained 2 bases not matched to a gene. The germline V gene has CDR1 SGDLS and CDR2 YYNGEE. CDR3 DNA sequence: TGTGCCAGCAGCGTAGGACAGGGGGGAACCGGGGAGCTGTTTTTT. This encodes CASSVGQGGTGELFF.

The chain has TRBV5-1 and TRBJ2-2; D might be TRBD2 (6 bases). V was shortened by 0 bases and J by 8 bases, with 8 bases between the two germline ends. This CDR3 has 13 residues. From germline, CDR1 is SGHRS and CDR2 YFSETQ. CDR3 residues: CASSLAGDGELFF. The CDR3 DNA reads as TGCGCCAGCAGCTTGGCGGGGGATGGGGAGCTGTTTTTT.

This chain links TRBV7-8 with TRBJ1-3, with a tentative D call TRBD1 (5 bases). V lost 3 bases and J lost 0, with 12 bases in between. The CDR3 contains 16 residues. Germline V CDR1 and CDR2: SGHVS, FQNEAQ. The CDR3: CASSFYGHASGNTIYF. The CDR3 DNA is TGTGCCAGCAGCTTCTATGGACATGCCTCTGGAAACACCATATATTTT.

This chain joins TRBV7-9 and TRBJ1-2; TRBD1 aligns across 10 bases. Per germline, CDR1 SEHNR and CDR2 FQNEAQ (reference sequence). The CDR3 is 14 residues long. V lost 5 bases, J lost 8 bases, and 8 bases stayed unmatched. CDR3 nucleotide sequence: TGTGCCAGCAGCAGGACAGGGGGAGGAGAAGGCTACACCTTC. Protein: CASSRTGGGEGYTF. The full variable domain, completed using reference TRBV7-9 and TRBJ1-2, is DTGVSQNPRHKITKRGQNVTFRCDPISEHNRLYWYRQTLGQGPEFLTYFQNEAQLEKSRLLSDRFSAERPKGSFSTLEIQRTEQGDSAMYLCASSRTGGGEGYTFGSGTRLTVV.

The chain joins TRBV5-4 to TRBJ1-2, with D tentatively TRBD1 (6 bases). V was clipped by 5 bases and J by 8 bases, with 22 bases between them. Germline loops: CDR1 SGHNT, CDR2 YYREEE (reference sequence). The CDR3 runs to 15 residues. The CDR3 spells CASSPPGAGSRGYTF. CDR3 bases: TGTGCCAGCAGTCCCCCAGGGGCGGGTTCAAGGGGCTACACCTTC.

V and J are TRBV7-2 and TRBJ2-1; D is ambiguous. The CDR3 is 16 amino acids. V was pared by 2 bases and J by 0 bases, with 11 bases between. CDR1 and CDR2 (germline): SGHTA, FQGNSA. The CDR3 is CASSLSFPYSYNEQFF. The CDR3, as DNA: TGTGCCAGCAGCTTAAGTTTTCCTTACTCCTACAATGAGCAGTTCTTC.

The rearrangement uses TRBV10-3 and TRBJ1-4; 9 nucleotides agree with TRBD1. The CDR3 spans 18 residues. After removal of 4 bases from V and 2 bases from J, the junction contained 11 bases not matched to a gene. Germline lookup yields CDR1 ENHRY and CDR2 SYGVKD. CDR3 coding DNA: TGTGCCATCAGTGGGACCGGGACAGGGCTCTTGACTAATGAAAAACTGTTTTTT. This encodes CAISGTGTGLLTNEKLFF.

This clone was picked up one time. The chain uses TRBV6-5 and TRBJ2-2; no definite D call. V dropped 8 bases and J dropped 5 bases, with 15 bases sitting between them. Germline CDR1 is MNHEY and CDR2 is SVGAGI. The CDR3 consists of 14 residues. The CDR3 loop is CASRITRLTGELFF. The CDR3 DNA reads TGTGCCAGCCGCATAACGAGGCTGACCGGGGAGCTGTTTTTT.

V gene TRBV28 combines with J gene TRBJ2-7, with no clear D. CDR1 and CDR2 from the germline V gene are MDHEN and SYDVKM. This CDR3 spans 15 amino acids. V lost 4 bases and J lost 7, with 20 bases in between. The CDR3 DNA reads TGTGCCAGCAGTTCCCTCAGTAGGTTCTTGTCGGAGCAGTACTTC. It yields the protein CASSSLSRFLSEQYF. Full variable domain (remainder filled in from reference TRBV28 and TRBJ2-7): DVKVTQSSRYLVKRTGEKVFLECVQDMDHENMFWYRQDPGLGLRLIYFSYDVKMKEKGDIPEGYSVSREKKERFSLILESASTNQTSMYLCASSSLSRFLSEQYFGPGTRLTVT.

Remarks on this clone: This sample includes further DNA sequences coding for the same CDR3. J is TRBJ2-7 and V is TRBV5-1; 7 bases agree with TRBD1. After removal of 5 bases from V and 3 bases from J, the junction contained 5 bases not matched to a gene. Germline V CDR1 and CDR2: SGHRS, YFSETQ. The CDR3 is made up of 13 amino acids. The CDR3 spells CASSWTGDYEQYF. The CDR3 coding sequence is TGCGCCAGCAGTTGGACAGGAGACTACGAGCAGTACTTC. The entire variable domain, with the rest obtained from reference TRBV5-1 and TRBJ2-7, is as follows: KAGVTQTPRYLIKTRGQQVTLSCSPISGHRSVSWYQQTPGQGLQFLFEYFSETQRNKGNFPGRFSGRQFSNSRSEMNVSTLELGDSALYLCASSWTGDYEQYFGPGTRLTVT.

This rearrangement joins TRBV28 to TRBJ1-2, with D maybe TRBD1 (6 bases). Deletions cut 6 bases from V and 4 bases from J, with 18 bases between. Germline CDR1 is MDHEN and CDR2 is SYDVKM. The CDR3 is made up of 15 amino acids. The CDR3 sequence: CASSPPHRELYGYTF. CDR3 DNA: TGTGCCAGCAGCCCCCCCCACAGGGAACTCTATGGCTACACCTTC.

This clone was counted a single time. J is TRBJ1-1 and V is TRBV11-1, with D possibly matching TRBD1 (6 bases). Per germline, CDR1 SGHAT and CDR2 FQDESV (reference sequence). The CDR3 extends over 13 amino acids. V was clipped by 6 bases and J by 1 base, with 9 bases between them. The CDR3 DNA is TGTGCCAGCAGGACAGGAACGAACACTGAAGCTTTCTTT. The encoded protein is CASRTGTNTEAFF.

This chain uses TRBV11-2 with TRBJ1-2; tentatively, D is TRBD1 (6 bases). The CDR3 spans 13 residues. CDR1 and CDR2 from the germline V gene are SGHAT and FQNNGV. V gave up 1 base and J gave up 5 bases, with 8 bases separating them. The CDR3 reads CASSLVGGYGYTF. The CDR3 coding sequence is TGTGCCAGCAGCTTAGTAGGGGGGTATGGCTACACCTTC.

The chain links TRBV28 to TRBJ2-3, with D uncertain. CDR1 and CDR2 from the germline V gene are MDHEN and SYDVKM. Trimming stripped 5 bases from V and 2 bases from J, with 8 bases between. This CDR3 has 13 residues. The CDR3 reads CASSPRATDTQYF. For the CDR3, the DNA is TGTGCCAGCAGTCCCCGAGCCACAGATACGCAGTATTTT.

This clone was detected only once. The chain couples TRBV5-6 to TRBJ1-2; D ambiguous. This CDR3 region has 15 residues. V dropped 0 bases and J dropped 1 base, with 10 bases sitting between them. The germline gives CDR1 SGHDT, CDR2 YYEEEE. The CDR3 loop reads CASSLGRGVNYGYTF. Here the CDR3 DNA reads TGTGCCAGCAGCTTGGGTCGCGGCGTTAACTATGGCTACACCTTC.

The chain combines TRBV6-1 with TRBJ2-1; the D call may be TRBD1 or TRBD2 (6 bases each). V lost 7 bases and J lost 5, with 15 bases in between. Looked up from germline, CDR1 is MNHNS and CDR2 is SASEGT. The CDR3 contains 14 residues. CDR3 DNA: TGTGCCAGCAATCGGGGGCGCTTCGACAATGAGCAGTTCTTC. It yields the protein CASNRGRFDNEQFF.

This clone was detected a few times. V usage is TRBV19 and J usage is TRBJ1-2; 9 bases align to TRBD1. CDR3 length equals 15 residues. Germline V CDR1 and CDR2: LNHDA, SQIVND (reference sequence). J lost 3 bases, V lost 5 bases, and 7 bases had no gene match. The CDR3 spells CASSLPGQGDYGYTF. CDR3 DNA: TGTGCCAGTAGTCTGCCGGGACAGGGTGACTATGGCTACACCTTC.